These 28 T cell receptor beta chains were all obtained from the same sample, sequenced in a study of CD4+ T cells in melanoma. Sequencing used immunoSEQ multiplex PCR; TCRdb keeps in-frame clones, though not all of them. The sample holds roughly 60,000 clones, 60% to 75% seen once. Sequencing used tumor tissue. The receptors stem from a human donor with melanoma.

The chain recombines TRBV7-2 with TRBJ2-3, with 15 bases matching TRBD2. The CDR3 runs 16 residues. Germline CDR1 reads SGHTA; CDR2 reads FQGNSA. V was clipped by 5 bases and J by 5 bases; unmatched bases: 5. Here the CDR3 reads CASSDGLAGGQDTQYF. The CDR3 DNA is TGTGCCAGCAGCGACGGACTAGCGGGGGGGCAAGATACGCAGTATTTT. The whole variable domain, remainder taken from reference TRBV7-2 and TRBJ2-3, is GAGVSQSPSNKVTEKGKDVELRCDPISGHTALYWYRQSLGQGLEFLIYFQGNSAPDKSGLPSDRFSAERTGGSVSTLTIQRTQQEDSAVYLCASSDGLAGGQDTQYFGPGTRLTVL.

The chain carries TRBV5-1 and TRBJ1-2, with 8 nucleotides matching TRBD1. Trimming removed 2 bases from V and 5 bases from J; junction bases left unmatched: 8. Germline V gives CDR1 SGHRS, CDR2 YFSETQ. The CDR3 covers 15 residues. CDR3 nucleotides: TGCGCCAGCAGCTTTCGTGACAGGGGCTATTATGGCTACACCTTC. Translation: CASSFRDRGYYGYTF.

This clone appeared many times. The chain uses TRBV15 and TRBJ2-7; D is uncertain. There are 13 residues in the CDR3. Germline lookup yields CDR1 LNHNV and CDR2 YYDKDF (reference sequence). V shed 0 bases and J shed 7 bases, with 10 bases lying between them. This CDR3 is CATSREPNTEQYF. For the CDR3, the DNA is TGTGCCACCAGCAGAGAACCCAATACGGAGCAGTACTTC.

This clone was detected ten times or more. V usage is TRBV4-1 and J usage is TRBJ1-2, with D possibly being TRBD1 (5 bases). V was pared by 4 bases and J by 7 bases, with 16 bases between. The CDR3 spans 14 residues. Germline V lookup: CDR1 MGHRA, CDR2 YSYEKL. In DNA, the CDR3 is TGCGCCAGCAGCCCGCCCCCGGGGGGTATTGGCTACACCTTC. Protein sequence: CASSPPPGGIGYTF.

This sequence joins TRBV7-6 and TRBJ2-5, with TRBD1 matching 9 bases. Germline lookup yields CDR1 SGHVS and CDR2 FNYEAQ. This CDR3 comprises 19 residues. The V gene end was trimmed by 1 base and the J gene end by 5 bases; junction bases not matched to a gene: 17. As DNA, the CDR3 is TGTGCCAGCAGCTTAGGGTTCGGGACAGGGCTAACCCCGGGGGAGACCCAGTACTTC. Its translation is CASSLGFGTGLTPGETQYF. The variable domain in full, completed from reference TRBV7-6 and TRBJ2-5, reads GAGVSQSPRYKVTKRGQDVALRCDPISGHVSLYWYRQALGQGPEFLTYFNYEAQQDKSGLPNDRFSAERPEGSISTLTIQRTEQRDSAMYRCASSLGFGTGLTPGETQYFGPGTRLLVL.

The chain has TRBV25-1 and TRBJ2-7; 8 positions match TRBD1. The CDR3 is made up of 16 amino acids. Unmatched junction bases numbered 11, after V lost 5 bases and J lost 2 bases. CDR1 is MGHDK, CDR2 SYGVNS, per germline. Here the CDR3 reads CASSRGGTGSPYEQYF. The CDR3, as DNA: TGTGCCAGCAGTCGAGGCGGGACAGGCAGCCCCTACGAGCAGTACTTC.

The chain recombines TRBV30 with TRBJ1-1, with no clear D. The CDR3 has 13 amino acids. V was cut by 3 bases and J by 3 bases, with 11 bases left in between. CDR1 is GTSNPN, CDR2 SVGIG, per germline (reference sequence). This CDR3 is CAWSRARYTEAFF. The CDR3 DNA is TGTGCCTGGAGCCGGGCTCGATACACTGAAGCTTTCTTT.

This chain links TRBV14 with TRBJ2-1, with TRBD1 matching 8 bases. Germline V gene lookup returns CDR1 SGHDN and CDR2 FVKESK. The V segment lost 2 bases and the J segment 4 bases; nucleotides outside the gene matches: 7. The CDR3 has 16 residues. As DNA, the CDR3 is TGTGCCAGCAGCCAACGTCGGACAGGGCGATACAATGAGCAGTTCTTC. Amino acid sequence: CASSQRRTGRYNEQFF.

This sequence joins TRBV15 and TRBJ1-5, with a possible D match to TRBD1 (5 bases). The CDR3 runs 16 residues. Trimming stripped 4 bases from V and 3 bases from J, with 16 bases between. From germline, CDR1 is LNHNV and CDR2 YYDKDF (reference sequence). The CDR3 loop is CATSNHRRGVNQPQHF. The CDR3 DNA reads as TGTGCCACCAGCAACCACCGACGGGGGGTCAATCAGCCCCAGCATTTT.

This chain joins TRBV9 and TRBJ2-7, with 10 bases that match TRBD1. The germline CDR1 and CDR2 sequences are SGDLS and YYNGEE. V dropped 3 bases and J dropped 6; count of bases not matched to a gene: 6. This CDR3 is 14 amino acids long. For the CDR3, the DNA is TGTGCCAGCAGCGCGGGACAGGGGAATCGCGAGCAGTACTTC. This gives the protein CASSAGQGNREQYF.

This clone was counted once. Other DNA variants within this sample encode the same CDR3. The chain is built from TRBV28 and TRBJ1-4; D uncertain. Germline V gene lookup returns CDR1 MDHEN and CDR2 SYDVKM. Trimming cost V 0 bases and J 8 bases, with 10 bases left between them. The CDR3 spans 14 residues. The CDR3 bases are TGTGCCAGCAGTTTATGGGCCGAAAACGAAAAACTGTTTTTT. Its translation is CASSLWAENEKLFF.

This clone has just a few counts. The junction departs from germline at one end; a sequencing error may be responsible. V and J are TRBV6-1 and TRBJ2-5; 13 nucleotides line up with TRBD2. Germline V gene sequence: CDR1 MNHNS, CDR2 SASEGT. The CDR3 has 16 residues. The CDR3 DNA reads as TGTGCCATCAGTGGTCCGACTAGCGGGGGGCAAGAGACCCAGTACTTC. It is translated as CAISGPTSGGQETQYF.

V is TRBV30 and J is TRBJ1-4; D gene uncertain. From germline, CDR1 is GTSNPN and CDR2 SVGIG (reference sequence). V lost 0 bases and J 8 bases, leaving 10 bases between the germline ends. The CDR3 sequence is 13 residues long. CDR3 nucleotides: TGTGCCTGGAGTGTCGGGATTTCAGAAAAACTGTTTTTT. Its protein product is CAWSVGISEKLFF.

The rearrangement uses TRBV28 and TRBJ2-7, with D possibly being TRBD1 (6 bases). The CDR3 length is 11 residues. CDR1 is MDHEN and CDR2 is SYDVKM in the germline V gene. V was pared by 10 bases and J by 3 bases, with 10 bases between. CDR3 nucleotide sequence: TGTGCCACGGGACATTACTACGAGCAGTACTTC. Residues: CATGHYYEQYF.

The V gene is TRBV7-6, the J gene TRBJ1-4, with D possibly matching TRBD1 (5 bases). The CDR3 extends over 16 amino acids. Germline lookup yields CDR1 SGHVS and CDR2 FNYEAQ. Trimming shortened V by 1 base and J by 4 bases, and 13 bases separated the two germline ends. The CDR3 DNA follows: TGTGCCAGCAGCTTAGGATCTGGGGGAGTTAATGAAAAACTGTTTTTT. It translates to CASSLGSGGVNEKLFF.

The CDR3 DNA reads TGTGCCAGCAGTTTAATCGGGGGCAATGAGCAGTTCTTC. It specifies CASSLIGGNEQFF. V and J are TRBV27 and TRBJ2-1; possibly TRBD2 for D (6 bases). CDR1 and CDR2 (germline): MNHEY, SMNVEV (reference sequence). This CDR3 contains 13 residues. Trimming took off 2 bases at V and 6 bases at J, with 8 bases between the two ends.

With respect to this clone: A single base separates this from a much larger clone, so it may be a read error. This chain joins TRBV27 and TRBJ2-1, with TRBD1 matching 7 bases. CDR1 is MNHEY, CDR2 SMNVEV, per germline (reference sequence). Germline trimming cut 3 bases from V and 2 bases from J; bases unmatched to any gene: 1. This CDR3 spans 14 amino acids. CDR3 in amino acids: CASSLTGTYNEQFF. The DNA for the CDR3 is TGTGCCAGCAGTTTGACAGGGACCTACAATGAGCAGTTCTTC.

In nucleotides, the CDR3 is TGTGCCAGTAGCGGGGTCGGTGGCAATCAGCCCCAGCATTTT. Its translation: CASSGVGGNQPQHF. The chain links TRBV19 to TRBJ1-5; D ambiguous. V shed 6 bases and J shed 2 bases, with 11 bases lying between them. Germline assignment: CDR1 LNHDA and CDR2 SQIVND (reference sequence). This CDR3 has 14 residues. Filled out from reference TRBV19 and TRBJ1-5, the complete variable domain reads DGGITQSPKYLFRKEGQNVTLSCEQNLNHDAMYWYRQDPGQGLRLIYYSQIVNDFQKGDIAEGYSVSREKKESFPLTVTSAQKNPTAFYLCASSGVGGNQPQHFGDGTRLSIL.

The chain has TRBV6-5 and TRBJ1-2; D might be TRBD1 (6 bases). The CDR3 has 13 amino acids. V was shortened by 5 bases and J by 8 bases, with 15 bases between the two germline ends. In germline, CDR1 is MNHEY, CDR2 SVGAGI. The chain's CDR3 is CASSPQQGRGYTF. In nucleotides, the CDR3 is TGTGCCAGCAGTCCGCAACAGGGACGAGGCTACACCTTC.

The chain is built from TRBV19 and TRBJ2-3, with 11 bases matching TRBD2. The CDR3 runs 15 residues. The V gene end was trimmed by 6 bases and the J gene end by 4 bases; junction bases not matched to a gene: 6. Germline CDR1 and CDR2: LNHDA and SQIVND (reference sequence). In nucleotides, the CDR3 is TGTGCCAGTAGCAAGACTAGCGGGGAATCAGATACGCAGTATTTT. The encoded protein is CASSKTSGESDTQYF.

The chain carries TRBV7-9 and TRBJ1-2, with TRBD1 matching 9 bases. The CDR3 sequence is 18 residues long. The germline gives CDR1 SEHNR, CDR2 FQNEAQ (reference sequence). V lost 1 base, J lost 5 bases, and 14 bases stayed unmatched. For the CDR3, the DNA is TGTGCCAGCAGCTTAGTCCGGACAGGGGCCGCAGAGGGGTATGGCTACACCTTC. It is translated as CASSLVRTGAAEGYGYTF.

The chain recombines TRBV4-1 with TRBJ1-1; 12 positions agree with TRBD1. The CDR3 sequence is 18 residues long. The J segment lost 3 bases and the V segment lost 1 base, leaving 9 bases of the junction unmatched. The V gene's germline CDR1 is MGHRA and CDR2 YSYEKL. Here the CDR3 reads CASSQVGDRGRIDTEAFF. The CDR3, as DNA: TGCGCCAGCAGCCAAGTCGGGGACAGGGGGCGCATCGACACTGAAGCTTTCTTT.

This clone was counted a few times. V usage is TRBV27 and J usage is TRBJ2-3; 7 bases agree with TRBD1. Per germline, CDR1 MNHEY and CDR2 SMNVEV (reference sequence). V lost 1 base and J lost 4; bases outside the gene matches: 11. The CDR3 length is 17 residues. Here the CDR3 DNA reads TGTGCCAGCAGTTTATACCACCCGACAGGGAAGCCAGATACGCAGTATTTT. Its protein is CASSLYHPTGKPDTQYF.

CDR3 coding DNA: TGTGCCAGCTCACCAACAGAACGAGGTGGCTACACCTTC. It is translated as CASSPTERGGYTF. The chain employs TRBV18 and TRBJ1-2, with D unclear. Germline CDR1 reads KGHSH; CDR2 reads LQKENI. The CDR3 contains 13 residues. Trimming pared 2 bases from V and 7 bases from J, leaving 11 bases between.

For the CDR3, the DNA is TGTGCCAGCAGCTTAGGACGCGGGGGCTCTAACTATGGCTACACCTTC. Translating it yields CASSLGRGGSNYGYTF. This sequence joins TRBV7-6 and TRBJ1-2; TRBD1 might be the D (6 bases). Germline V gene sequence: CDR1 SGHVS, CDR2 FNYEAQ. The V end lost 1 base, the J end lost 0 bases, and 12 bases lay between the germline ends. This CDR3 contains 16 residues.

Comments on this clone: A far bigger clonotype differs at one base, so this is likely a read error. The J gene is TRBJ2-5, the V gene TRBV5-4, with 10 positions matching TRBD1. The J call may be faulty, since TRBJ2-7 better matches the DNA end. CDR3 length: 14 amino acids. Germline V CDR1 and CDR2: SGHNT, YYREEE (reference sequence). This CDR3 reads CASSLVGQGYEQYF. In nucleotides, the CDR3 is TGTGCCAGCAGCTTGGTGGGACAGGGGTACGAGCAGTACTTC.

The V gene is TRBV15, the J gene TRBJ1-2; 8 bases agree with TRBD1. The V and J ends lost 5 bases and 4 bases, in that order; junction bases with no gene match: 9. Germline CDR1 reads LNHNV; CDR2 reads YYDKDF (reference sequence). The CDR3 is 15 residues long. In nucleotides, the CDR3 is TGTGCCACCAGCGGGGGGGGACAGGAATTCTATGGCTACACCTTC. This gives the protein CATSGGGQEFYGYTF.

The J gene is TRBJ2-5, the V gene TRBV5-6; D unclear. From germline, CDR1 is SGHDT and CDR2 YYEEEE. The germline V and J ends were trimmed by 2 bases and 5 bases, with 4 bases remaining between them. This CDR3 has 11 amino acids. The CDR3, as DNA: TGTGCCAGCAGCTTCGGGGAGACCCAGTACTTC. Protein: CASSFGETQYF. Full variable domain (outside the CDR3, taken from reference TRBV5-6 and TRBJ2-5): DAGVTQSPTHLIKTRGQQVTLRCSPKSGHDTVSWYQQALGQGPQFIFQYYEEEERQRGNFPDRFSGHQFPNYSSELNVNALLLGDSALYLCASSFGETQYFGPGTRLLVL.